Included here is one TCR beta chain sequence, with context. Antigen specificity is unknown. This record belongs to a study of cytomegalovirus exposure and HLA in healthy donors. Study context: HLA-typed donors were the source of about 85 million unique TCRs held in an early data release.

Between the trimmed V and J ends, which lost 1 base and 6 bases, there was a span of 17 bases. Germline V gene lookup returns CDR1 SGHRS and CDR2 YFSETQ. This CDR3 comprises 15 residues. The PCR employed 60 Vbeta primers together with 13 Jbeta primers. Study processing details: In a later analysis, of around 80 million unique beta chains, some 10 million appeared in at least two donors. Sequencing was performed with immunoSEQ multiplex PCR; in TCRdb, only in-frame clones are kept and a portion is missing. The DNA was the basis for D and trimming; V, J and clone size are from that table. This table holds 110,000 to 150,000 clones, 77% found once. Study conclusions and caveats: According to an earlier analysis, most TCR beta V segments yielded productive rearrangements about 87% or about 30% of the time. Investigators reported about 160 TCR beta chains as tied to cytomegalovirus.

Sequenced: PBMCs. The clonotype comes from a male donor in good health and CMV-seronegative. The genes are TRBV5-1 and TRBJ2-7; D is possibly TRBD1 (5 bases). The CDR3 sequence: CASSLLSQGAREQYF. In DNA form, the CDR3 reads TGCGCCAGCAGCTTGCTCAGCCAGGGCGCACGCGAGCAGTACTTC.